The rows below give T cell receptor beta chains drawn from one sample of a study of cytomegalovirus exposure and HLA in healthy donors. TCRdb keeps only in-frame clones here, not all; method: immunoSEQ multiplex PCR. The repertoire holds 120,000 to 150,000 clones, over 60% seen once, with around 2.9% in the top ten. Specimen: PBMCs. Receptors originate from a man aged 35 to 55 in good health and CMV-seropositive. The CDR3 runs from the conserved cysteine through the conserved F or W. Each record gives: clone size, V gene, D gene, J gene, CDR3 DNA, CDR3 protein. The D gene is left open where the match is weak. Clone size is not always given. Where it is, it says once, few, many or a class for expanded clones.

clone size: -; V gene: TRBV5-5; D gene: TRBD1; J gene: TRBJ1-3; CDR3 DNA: TGTGCCAGCAGCGGACAGGGGGCAATCTCTGGAAACACCATATATTTT; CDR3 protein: CASSGQGAISGNTIYF
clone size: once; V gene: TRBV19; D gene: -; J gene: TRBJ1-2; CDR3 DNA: TGTGCCAGTAGTATGGAGTTCTCTCCATATGGCTACACCTTC; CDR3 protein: CASSMEFSPYGYTF
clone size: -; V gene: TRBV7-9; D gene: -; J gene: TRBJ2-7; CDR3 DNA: TGTTCCAGCAGCTTAAAATCAGAGGCGGGGGAGCAGTACTTC; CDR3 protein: CSSSLKSEAGEQYF
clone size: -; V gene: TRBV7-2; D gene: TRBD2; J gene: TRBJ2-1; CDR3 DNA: TGTGCCAGCAGCTTACTAGCGGGCCATGAGCAGTTCTTC; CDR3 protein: CASSLLAGHEQFF
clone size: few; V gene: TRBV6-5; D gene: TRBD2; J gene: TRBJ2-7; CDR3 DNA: TGTGCCAGCACTTCGGGGGGTACGTCCTACGAGCAGTACTTC; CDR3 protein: CASTSGGTSYEQYF
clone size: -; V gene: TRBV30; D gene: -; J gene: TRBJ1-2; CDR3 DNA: TGTGCCTGGAGTGTAACTCGAGGCTACACCTTC; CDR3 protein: CAWSVTRGYTF
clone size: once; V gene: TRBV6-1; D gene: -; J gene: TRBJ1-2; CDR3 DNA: TGTGCCAGCAGGCCCGACAGAGACTATGGCTACACCTTC; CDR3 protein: CASRPDRDYGYTF
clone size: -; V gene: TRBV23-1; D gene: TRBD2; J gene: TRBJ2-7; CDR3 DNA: TGCGCCAGCAACGATTTTGGGACTAGCGGCCAACACTACGAGCAGTACTTC; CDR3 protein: CASNDFGTSGQHYEQYF
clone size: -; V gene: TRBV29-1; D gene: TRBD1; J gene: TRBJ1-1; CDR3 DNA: TGCAGCGTTGAAGGGCAGGGGGCATGGAACACTGAAGCTTTCTTT; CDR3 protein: CSVEGQGAWNTEAFF
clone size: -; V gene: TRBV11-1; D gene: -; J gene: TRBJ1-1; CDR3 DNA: TGTGCCAGCAGCACAGGGTCCGACACTGAAGCTTTCTTT; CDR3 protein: CASSTGSDTEAFF
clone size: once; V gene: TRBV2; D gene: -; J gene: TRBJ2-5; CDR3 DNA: TGTGCCAGCAGGTTAGCGGAAGAGACCCAGTACTTC; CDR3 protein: CASRLAEETQYF
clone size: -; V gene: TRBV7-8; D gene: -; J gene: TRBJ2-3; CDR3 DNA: TGTGCCAGCCGGTTACAGGGGGGGTCGACAGATACGCAGTATTTT; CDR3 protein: CASRLQGGSTDTQYF
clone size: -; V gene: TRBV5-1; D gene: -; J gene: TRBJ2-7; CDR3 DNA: TGCGCCAGCAGCTCGATAACCGGGACAAAACACTTTCCCTACGAGCAGTACTTC; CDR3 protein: CASSSITGTKHFPYEQYF
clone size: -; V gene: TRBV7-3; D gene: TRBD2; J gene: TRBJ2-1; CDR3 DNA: TGTGCCAGCAGCTTATGGTCTAGCGGTGACAATGAGCAGTTCTTC; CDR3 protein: CASSLWSSGDNEQFF
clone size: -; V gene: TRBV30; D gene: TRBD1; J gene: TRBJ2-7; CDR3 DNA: TGTGCCTGGAGCGCAGACAGGGTTCACTACGAGCAGTACTTC; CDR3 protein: CAWSADRVHYEQYF
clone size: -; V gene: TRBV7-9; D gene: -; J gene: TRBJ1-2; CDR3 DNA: TGTTCCAGCAGCTATCCTGGCCCCTTCAATGGCTACACCTTC; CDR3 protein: CSSSYPGPFNGYTF
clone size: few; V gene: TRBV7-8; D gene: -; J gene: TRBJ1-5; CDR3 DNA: TGTGCCAGCAGCCCCCACCATCTAACCAGGGGTGTCGGCAATCAGCCCCAGCATTTT; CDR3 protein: CASSPHHLTRGVGNQPQHF
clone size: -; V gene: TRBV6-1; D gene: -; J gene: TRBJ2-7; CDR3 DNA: TGTGCCAGCAGTGACAGGGCCACCTCCTACGAGCAGTACTTC; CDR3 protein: CASSDRATSYEQYF
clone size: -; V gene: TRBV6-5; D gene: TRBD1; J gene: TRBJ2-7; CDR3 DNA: TGTGCCAGCAGTTACTCAAGACAGGGCTACGAGCAGTACTTC; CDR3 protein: CASSYSRQGYEQYF
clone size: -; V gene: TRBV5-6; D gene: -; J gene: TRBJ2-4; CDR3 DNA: TGTGCCAGCAGCACGACAGGTTTCATTCAGTACTTC; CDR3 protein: CASSTTGFIQYF
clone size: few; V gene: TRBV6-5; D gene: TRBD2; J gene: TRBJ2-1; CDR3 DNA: TGTGCCAGCAGCGGAGGGGATAGCGGGTACAATGAGCAGTTCTTC; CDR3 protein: CASSGGDSGYNEQFF
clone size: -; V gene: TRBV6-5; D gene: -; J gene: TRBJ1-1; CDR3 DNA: TGTGCCAGCAGTTCGTATTCCGAAGCTTTCTTT; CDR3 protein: CASSSYSEAFF
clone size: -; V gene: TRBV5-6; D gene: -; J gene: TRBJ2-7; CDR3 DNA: TGTGCCAGCAGCTCCTTGGGAGGGGGTTCCTACGAGCAGTACTTC; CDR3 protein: CASSSLGGGSYEQYF
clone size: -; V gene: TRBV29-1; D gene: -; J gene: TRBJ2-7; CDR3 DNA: TGCAGCGCCTTAGGCGTGGGGGGCGAGCAGTACTTC; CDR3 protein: CSALGVGGEQYF
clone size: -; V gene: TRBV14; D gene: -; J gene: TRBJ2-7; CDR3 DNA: TGTGCCAGCAGCCAAGTTTGGCCAGATAGCTACGAGCAGTACTTC; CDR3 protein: CASSQVWPDSYEQYF
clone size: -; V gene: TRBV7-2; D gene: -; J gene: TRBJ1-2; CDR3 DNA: TGTGCCAGCAGCTTAGCTCTGTCTCGGGGCTACACCTTC; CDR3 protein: CASSLALSRGYTF
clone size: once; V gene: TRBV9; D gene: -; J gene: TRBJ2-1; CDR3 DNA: TGTGCCAGCGGGGGGGCAGACTTGCATCAGTTCTTC; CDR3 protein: CASGGADLHQFF
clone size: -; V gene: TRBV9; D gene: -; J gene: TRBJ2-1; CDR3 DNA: TGTGCCAGCAGCGGGCCCTTCGGGAGTAATGAGCAGTTCTTC; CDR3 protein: CASSGPFGSNEQFF
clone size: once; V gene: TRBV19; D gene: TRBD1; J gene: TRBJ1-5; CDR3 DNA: TGTGCCAGTAGTAGTTCGACAGGGGGCGTCGGACAGCCCCAGCATTTT; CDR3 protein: CASSSSTGGVGQPQHF